This T cell receptor (beta chain) was sequenced in a study of T cell responses to AZD1222 COVID-19 vaccine. Background on the study: Second-dose groups at about 4 or about 12 weeks were pooled.

Some clones are missing from TCRdb's copy, which holds only in-frame ones; the method was immunoSEQ multiplex PCR. The table has 140,000 to 150,000 clones, roughly nine tenths seen once. General study results and limits: In all cases, repertoires were sampled only after the peak T cell response.

The V end lost 8 bases, the J end lost 12 bases, and 22 bases lay between the germline ends. This CDR3 has 13 residues. Details on this clone: No antigen is known for it.

The source is an adult in good health. The chain joins TRBV12-3 or TRBV12-4 to TRBJ1-1, with a weak D call TRBD1 (5 bases). Source: peripheral blood, taken on day 0 of AZD1222 vaccination. The DNA of the CDR3 is TGTGCCAGCGGCATTTGGGGCGCCTCAGAGACTTTCTTT. Its translation: CASGIWGASETFF.